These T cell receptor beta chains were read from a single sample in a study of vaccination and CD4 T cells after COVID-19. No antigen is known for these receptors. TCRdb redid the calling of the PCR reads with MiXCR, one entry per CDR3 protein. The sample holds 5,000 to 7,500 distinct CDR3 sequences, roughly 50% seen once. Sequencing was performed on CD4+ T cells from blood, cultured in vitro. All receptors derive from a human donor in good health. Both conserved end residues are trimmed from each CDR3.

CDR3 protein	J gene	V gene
SANPGGAYEQY	TRBJ2-7	TRBV20-1
SQLRTAYNSPLH	TRBJ1-6	TRBV20-1
ASSAPGYYGYT	TRBJ1-2	TRBV12-3/TRBV12-4
ASSQTGNTIY	TRBJ1-3	TRBV6-1
ASSSRQGAFNQPQH	TRBJ1-5	TRBV6-5
ASSALAGAGELF	TRBJ2-2	TRBV9
ASSLGSGAQDIGGYT	TRBJ1-2	TRBV11-2
ASSVKSGFPPYEQY	TRBJ2-7	TRBV7-2
ASSPYRSSNQPQH	TRBJ1-5	TRBV27
SATDPLQGVDTIY	TRBJ1-3	TRBV20-1
ASNRGDAYEQY	TRBJ2-7	TRBV19
ASSSAAAGLREQF	TRBJ2-1	TRBV5-1
AISEGGQNYGYT	TRBJ1-2	TRBV10-3
ASRRGQGGDTQY	TRBJ2-3	TRBV28
ATSRGSSGGAGTGELF	TRBJ2-2	TRBV15
ASSPTNTEAF	TRBJ1-1	TRBV19
SARGTAVYSPLH	TRBJ1-6	TRBV20-1
ASSLPSGYEQF	TRBJ2-1	TRBV11-2
ASSPTLAGGLYEQY	TRBJ2-7	TRBV7-6
ASSPSEAGHSSYNEQF	TRBJ2-1	TRBV12-3/TRBV12-4
ASSPPGGRTNYGYT	TRBJ1-2	TRBV18
SVRTTGTGNQPQH	TRBJ1-5	TRBV29-1
ASQVVGGYT	TRBJ1-2	TRBV6-1
SASDSNEKLF	TRBJ1-4	TRBV20-1
ASSYQGRTEAF	TRBJ1-1	TRBV6-5
ATWTGEGYGYT	TRBJ1-2	TRBV10-3
ASSPRTGVAETQY	TRBJ2-5	TRBV6-2/TRBV6-3